This TCR beta chain was recorded in a study of OX40 agonist ivuxolimab in advanced cancers. Study summary: From roughly 23 to 90 years was the age range, with a mean of about 54 years, and roughly 80% were male. Overall study findings and caveats: Some nonresponders likewise displayed low normalized T-cell clonal expansion.

The repertoire was sequenced with immunoSEQ multiplex PCR; TCRdb's copy has only in-frame clones and lacks some. The table has about 22,000 clones, about 80% seen once; the top ten hold about 35%. The CDR3 is made up of 12 amino acids. With 6 bases clipped from V and 5 bases from J, the junction kept 4 bases outside the gene matches. Germline values: CDR1 WSHSY, CDR2 SAAADI. Baseline was the first blood sampling point, followed by cycle 4 day 1 and cycle 7 day 1. Comment on this clone: Antigen unknown.

This specimen consisted of CD4+ or CD8+ T cells sorted from blood, obtained in a trial of the OX40 agonist ivuxolimab. The sequence came from an adult with an advanced solid tumor such as melanoma, head and neck, liver or kidney cancer. The chain is built from TRBV10-2 and TRBJ2-7, with TRBD2 identical over 7 bases. The chain's CDR3 is CASRPGGDEQYF. The CDR3 region has the DNA TGCGCCAGCAGGCCGGGGGGTGACGAGCAGTACTTC.